This T cell receptor (beta chain) originates from a study of human T cells and chemical hapten exposure. Whole-study context: Alopecia areata, totalis or universalis affected patients, mainly female.

The table lists this clonotype with a few counts. Its matching antigen is unknown. Study-wide results and caveats: The formation of large CDR3 similarity clusters by expanded TCRs significantly exceeded that of controls.

The time point is: patch test 3, about 24 weeks after DPC sensitization. Treatment specified: therapeutic diphenylcyclopropenone sensitization with weekly scalp DPC. Only after blood had been drawn was each patch test applied. This CDR3 has 13 amino acids. V was pared by 8 bases and J by 2 bases, with 6 bases of the junction left unmatched. A single record per CDR3 protein comes from TCRdb applying MiXCR to the RACE reads. Among 70,000 or so distinct CDR3 sequences listed, over 8.5% were seen once. The V call is TRBV23-1, the J call TRBJ2-7, with 7 bases aligning to TRBD1. TRBV23-1 is noted as an ORF with a role that remains uncertain. This sequence originates from a woman aged 45-59 years with alopecia areata. Some clones in this sample may be carry-over from other donors' samples. Sequencing used whole blood, obtained in connection with sensitization to the hapten diphenylcyclopropenone (DPC). The chain's CDR3 is CASDRDSPYEQYF. CDR3 nucleotides: TGCGCCAGCGACCGGGACAGCCCCTACGAGCAGTACTTC.